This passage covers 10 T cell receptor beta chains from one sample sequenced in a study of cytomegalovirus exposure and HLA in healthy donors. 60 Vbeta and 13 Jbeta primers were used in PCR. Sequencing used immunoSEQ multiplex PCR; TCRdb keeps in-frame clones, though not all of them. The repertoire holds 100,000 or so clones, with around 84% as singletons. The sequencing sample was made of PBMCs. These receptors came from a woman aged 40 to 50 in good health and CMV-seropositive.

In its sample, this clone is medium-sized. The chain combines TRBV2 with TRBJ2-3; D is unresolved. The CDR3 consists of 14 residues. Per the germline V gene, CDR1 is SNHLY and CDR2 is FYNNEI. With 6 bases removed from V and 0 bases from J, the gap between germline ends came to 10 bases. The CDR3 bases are TGTGCCAGCAGCTCAAGAGTTAGCACAGATACGCAGTATTTT. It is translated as CASSSRVSTDTQYF.

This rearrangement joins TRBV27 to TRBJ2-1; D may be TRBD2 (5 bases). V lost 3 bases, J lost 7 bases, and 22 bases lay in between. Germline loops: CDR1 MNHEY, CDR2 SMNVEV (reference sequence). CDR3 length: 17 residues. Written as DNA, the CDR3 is TGTGCCAGCAGTTTTGCACAGAGCGGAGGACGCCTAAATGAGCAGTTCTTC. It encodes CASSFAQSGGRLNEQFF.

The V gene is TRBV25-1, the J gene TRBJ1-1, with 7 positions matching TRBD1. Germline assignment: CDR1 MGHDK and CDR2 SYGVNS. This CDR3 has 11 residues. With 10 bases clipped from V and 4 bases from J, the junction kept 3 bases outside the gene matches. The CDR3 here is CATRQGTEAFF. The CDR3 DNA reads TGTGCCACAAGACAGGGCACTGAAGCTTTCTTT.

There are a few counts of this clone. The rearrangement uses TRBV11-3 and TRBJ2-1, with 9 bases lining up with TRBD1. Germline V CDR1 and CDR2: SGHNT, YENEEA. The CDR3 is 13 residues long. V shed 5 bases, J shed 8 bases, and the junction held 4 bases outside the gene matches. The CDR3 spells CASSRTGVDEQFF. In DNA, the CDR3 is TGTGCCAGCAGCCGGACAGGGGTGGATGAGCAGTTCTTC.

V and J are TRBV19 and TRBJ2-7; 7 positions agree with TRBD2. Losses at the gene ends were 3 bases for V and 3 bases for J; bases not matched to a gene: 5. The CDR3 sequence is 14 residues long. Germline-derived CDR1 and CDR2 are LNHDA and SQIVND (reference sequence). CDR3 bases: TGTGCCAGTAGTATGAAGGCTAGCGGCTACGAGCAGTACTTC. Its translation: CASSMKASGYEQYF. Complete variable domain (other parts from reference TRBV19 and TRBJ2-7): DGGITQSPKYLFRKEGQNVTLSCEQNLNHDAMYWYRQDPGQGLRLIYYSQIVNDFQKGDIAEGYSVSREKKESFPLTVTSAQKNPTAFYLCASSMKASGYEQYFGPGTRLTVT.

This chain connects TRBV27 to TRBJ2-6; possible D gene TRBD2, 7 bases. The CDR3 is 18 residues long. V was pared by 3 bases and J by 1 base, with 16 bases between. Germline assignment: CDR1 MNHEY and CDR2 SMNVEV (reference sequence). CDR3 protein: CASSLGRGFGSGANVLTF. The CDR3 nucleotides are TGTGCCAGCAGTTTGGGGAGGGGGTTTGGGTCTGGGGCCAACGTCCTGACTTTC.

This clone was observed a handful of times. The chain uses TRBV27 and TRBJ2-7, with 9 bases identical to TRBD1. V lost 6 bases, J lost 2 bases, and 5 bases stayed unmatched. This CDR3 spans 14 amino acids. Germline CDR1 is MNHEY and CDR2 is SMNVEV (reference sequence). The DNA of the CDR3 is TGTGCCAGCAGAAACAGGGGGCAAACCTACGAGCAGTACTTC. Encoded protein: CASRNRGQTYEQYF.

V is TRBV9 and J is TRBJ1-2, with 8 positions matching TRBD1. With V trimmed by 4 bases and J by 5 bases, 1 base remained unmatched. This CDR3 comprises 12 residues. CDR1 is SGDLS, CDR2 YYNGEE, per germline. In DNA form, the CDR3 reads TGTGCCAGCAGCACAGGGGGGTATGGCTACACCTTC. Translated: CASSTGGYGYTF.

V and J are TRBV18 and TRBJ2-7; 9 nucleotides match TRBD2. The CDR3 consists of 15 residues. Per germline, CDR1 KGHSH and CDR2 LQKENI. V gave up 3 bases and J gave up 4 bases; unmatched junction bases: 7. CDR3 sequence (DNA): TGTGCCAGCTCACCTTTACGTAGCGGGAGTTACGAGCAGTACTTC. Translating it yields CASSPLRSGSYEQYF.

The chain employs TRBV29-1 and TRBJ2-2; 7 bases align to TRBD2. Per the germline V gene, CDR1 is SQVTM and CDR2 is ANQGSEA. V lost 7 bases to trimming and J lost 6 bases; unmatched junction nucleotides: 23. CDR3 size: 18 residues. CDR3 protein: CSALGQLANRHGAGELFF. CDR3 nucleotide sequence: TGCAGCGCACTCGGCCAACTAGCGAACCGCCATGGGGCCGGGGAGCTGTTTTTT.